The rows below give T cell receptor beta chains drawn from one sample of a study of Ad26.COV2.S vaccination and SARS-CoV-2 variants. Sequenced by immunoSEQ multiplex PCR; TCRdb stores in-frame clones only, minus some. The top ten hold 1.9% of the sample, which has more than 300,000 clones, about 86% seen once. The sequencing here drew on peripheral blood, taken in a trial of Ad26.COV2.S vaccine versus placebo. These receptors all come from a person aged 18-65 years who received the Ad26.COV2.S COVID-19 vaccine or a placebo. Both conserved end residues are part of each CDR3. The order of the fields is clone size, J gene, V gene, D gene, CDR3 DNA, CDR3 protein. The D gene is left open where the match is weak. Clone size is not always given. Where it is, it says once, few, many or a class for expanded clones.

>NA|TRBJ2-5|TRBV7-2|TRBD2
TGTGCCAGCACTCGATCGGGGGGAGGAGAGACCCAGTACTTC
CASTRSGGGETQYF
>once|TRBJ1-5|TRBV5-4|TRBD1
TGTGCCAGCAGCCGACAGGGAGGCAATCAGCCCCAGCATTTT
CASSRQGGNQPQHF
>NA|TRBJ2-7|TRBV7-9|NA
TGTGCCAGCAGCCCCAGCCGGACCGATTCCTACGAGCAGTACTTC
CASSPSRTDSYEQYF
>NA|TRBJ2-5|TRBV3-1/TRBV3-2|TRBD2
TGTGCCAGCAGCCAATCCTGGCTAGCGGACTCAGGGAGCCAAGAGACCCAGTACTTC
CASSQSWLADSGSQETQYF
>NA|TRBJ1-1|TRBV3-1/TRBV3-2|NA
TGTGCCAGCAGCCAAAATACAGCAAACACTGAAGCTTTCTTT
CASSQNTANTEAFF
>NA|TRBJ1-3|TRBV5-4|TRBD1
TGTGCCAGCAGCATGGGGGGACAGGGTGGTGGAAACACCATATATTTT
CASSMGGQGGGNTIYF
>NA|TRBJ2-7|TRBV4-1|NA
TGCGCCAGCAGCCAAGGGAGGACGGGTCCCTACGAGCAGTACTTC
CASSQGRTGPYEQYF
>NA|TRBJ1-6|TRBV7-8|NA
TGTGCCAGCAGCCCCCGCGGTGTACGCAATTCACCCCTCCACTTT
CASSPRGVRNSPLHF
>NA|TRBJ1-4|TRBV2|TRBD1
TGTGCCAGCATGAAGGACAGGGGGCCTGAAAAACTGTTTTTT
CASMKDRGPEKLFF
>NA|TRBJ2-1|TRBV7-6|NA
TGTGCCAGCAGCTTGGACGCCTATGATGAGCAGTTCTTC
CASSLDAYDEQFF
>NA|TRBJ1-6|TRBV2|NA
TGTGCCAGCAGTGGAGGGCCTCTATCACCCCTCCACTTT
CASSGGPLSPLHF
>NA|TRBJ1-2|TRBV5-1|NA
TGCGCCAGCAGCTTCAGTTACTATGGCTACACCTTC
CASSFSYYGYTF
>NA|TRBJ1-2|TRBV19|TRBD1
TGTGCCAGTAGTACCCTCGACAGGGAGAACTATGGCTACACCTTC
CASSTLDRENYGYTF
>few|TRBJ2-7|TRBV7-2|NA
TGTGCCAGCAGCACCTACAAGGTCCAGGCCTCCGGGTACGAGCAGTACTTC
CASSTYKVQASGYEQYF
>few|TRBJ1-1|TRBV3-1/TRBV3-2|NA
TGTGCCAGCAGCCAAGACCTTAAGGGGCCTGAAGCTTTCTTT
CASSQDLKGPEAFF